A selection of T cell receptor beta chains follows, all from one sample in a study of blood T cell repertoires in COVID-19. Profiling relied on immunoSEQ multiplex PCR, and the TCRdb table lists in-frame clones only, not all of them. This sample carries 120,000 to 150,000 clones, approximately 83% of them seen once, and the ten largest clones take about 8%. Material for sequencing was peripheral blood. These receptors were obtained from a woman aged 60-70 years with COVID-19, enrolled during active disease. Each CDR3 is given with its conserved first and last residue. Fields, in order: J gene, D gene, clone size, V gene, CDR3 protein, CDR3 DNA. D genes are given only for firm matches. Only some rows state a clone size, as once, few, many or a class for expanded clones.

TRBJ1-2,TRBD1,-,TRBV5-5,CASSLEDRGNYGYTF,TGTGCCAGCAGCTTGGAGGACAGGGGGAACTATGGCTACACCTTC
TRBJ2-2,-,-,TRBV19,CASTRVGLGTGELFF,TGTGCCAGTACCAGGGTCGGTTTAGGCACCGGGGAGCTGTTTTTT
TRBJ2-4,TRBD1,-,TRBV2,CASSDWDRGDIQYF,TGTGCCAGCAGTGATTGGGACAGGGGGGACATTCAGTACTTC
TRBJ1-1,-,-,TRBV12-3/TRBV12-4,CASSLTENTEAFF,TGTGCCAGCAGTTTAACTGAGAACACTGAAGCTTTCTTT
TRBJ1-3,-,-,TRBV30,CAWSSGDDSGNTIYF,TGTGCCTGGAGCTCGGGGGACGACTCTGGAAACACCATATATTTT
TRBJ1-3,TRBD1,-,TRBV7-7,CASSQDRVDGNTIYF,TGTGCTAGCAGCCAAGACAGGGTCGATGGAAACACCATATATTTT
TRBJ1-1,-,-,TRBV14,CASSQDLSGEEKAFF,TGTGCCAGCAGCCAAGATCTCAGTGGTGAAGAAAAAGCTTTCTTT
TRBJ1-6,-,-,TRBV19,CASSIGQYNSPLHF,TGTGCCAGTAGTATTGGCCAGTATAATTCACCCCTCCACTTT
TRBJ2-7,TRBD1,-,TRBV19,CASSLGQEAYEQYF,TGTGCCAGTAGCCTCGGACAGGAAGCCTACGAGCAGTACTTC
TRBJ2-3,-,-,TRBV9,CASSVSPGWGTDTQYF,TGTGCCAGCAGCGTTTCTCCGGGGTGGGGCACAGATACGCAGTATTTT
TRBJ2-1,TRBD2,-,TRBV7-9,CASSSSGGAYNEQFF,TGTGCCAGCAGCTCTAGCGGGGGAGCTTACAATGAGCAGTTCTTC
TRBJ1-1,TRBD1,-,TRBV18,CASSPGQRNEAFF,TGTGCCAGCTCACCGGGACAGAGAAATGAAGCTTTCTTT
TRBJ2-7,-,-,TRBV19,CASSIDRRTGTTYEQYF,TGTGCCAGTAGTATAGATCGCCGGACAGGGACTACCTACGAGCAGTACTTC
TRBJ2-2,TRBD2,-,TRBV9,CASSANARGARNTGELFF,TGTGCCAGCAGCGCCAACGCGCGGGGGGCTCGAAACACCGGGGAGCTGTTTTTT
TRBJ1-3,-,-,TRBV6-4,CASKGRGHGNTIYF,TGTGCCAGCAAGGGCAGGGGTCATGGAAACACCATATATTTT
TRBJ2-7,-,-,TRBV6-6,CASSGLSRTASYEQYF,TGTGCCAGCAGTGGACTCTCGCGGACAGCCTCCTACGAGCAGTACTTC
TRBJ2-5,TRBD1,-,TRBV6-6,CASSPGQGALQETQYF,TGTGCCAGCAGTCCGGGACAGGGAGCTCTCCAAGAGACCCAGTACTTC
TRBJ2-5,-,-,TRBV24-1,CATSDSGYRETQYF,TGTGCCACCAGTGACTCAGGGTATAGAGAGACCCAGTACTTC
TRBJ2-1,TRBD2,-,TRBV11-2,CASSLSSGIYNEQFF,TGTGCCAGCAGCTTATCTAGCGGGATCTACAATGAGCAGTTCTTC
TRBJ2-3,TRBD2,-,TRBV6-4,CASSAGLAGDTQYF,TGTGCCAGCAGTGCGGGACTAGCGGGAGATACGCAGTATTTT
TRBJ1-5,-,-,TRBV12-5,CASGLFFGQGLNQPQHF,TGTGCTAGTGGTTTGTTTTTCGGGCAGGGTCTCAATCAGCCCCAGCATTTT
TRBJ2-2,TRBD2,few,TRBV5-1,CASSLAAGGFTGELFF,TGCGCCAGCAGCTTGGCAGCGGGGGGATTCACCGGGGAGCTGTTTTTT
TRBJ1-1,-,-,TRBV27,CASVANTEAFF,TGTGCCAGCGTGGCAAACACTGAAGCTTTCTTT
TRBJ1-1,TRBD1,-,TRBV7-2,CASSDRGRNTEAFF,TGTGCCAGCAGCGACAGGGGGCGGAACACTGAAGCTTTCTTT
TRBJ1-6,-,-,TRBV19,CASLPGEGGDSPLHF,TGTGCCAGTCTTCCCGGGGAAGGGGGGGATTCACCCCTCCACTTT